Listed here are 8 T cell receptor beta chains from one sample, sequenced in a study of memory CD4+ T cells and cytomegalovirus serostatus. Single viable CD3+CD4+CD8-CD45RO+ cells were sorted as the memory CD4+ T cells. Using immunoSEQ multiplex PCR, the repertoire was profiled, and TCRdb retains in-frame clones only, with some absent. The sample contains 35,000 to 50,000 clones, 75% to 85% of which appear only once. The sequenced sample consisted of memory CD4+ T cells from blood. The source is an adult in good health and CMV-seronegative.

This chain connects TRBV11-2 to TRBJ2-7; the match to TRBD1 covers 7 bases. The V gene's germline CDR1 is SGHAT and CDR2 FQNNGV. J gave up 3 bases and V 4 bases, and 12 bases lay outside the gene matches. CDR3 length: 16 residues. DNA for the CDR3: TGTGCCAGCAGCTCCCAGGGTACAGGGGCCCTCTACGAGCAGTACTTC. It codes for CASSSQGTGALYEQYF.

The chain recombines TRBV25-1 with TRBJ1-1; 8 bases fit TRBD1. Germline lookup yields CDR1 MGHDK and CDR2 SYGVNS. CDR3 length equals 14 residues. With 6 bases clipped from V and 1 base from J, the junction kept 4 bases outside the gene matches. The CDR3 coding sequence is TGTGCCAGCAGGCAGGGGGCGTGGAACACTGAAGCTTTCTTT. Translating gives CASRQGAWNTEAFF.

CDR3 DNA sequence: TGTGCCAGCAGCTTGTCGGATGAGCAGTTCTTC. Amino acids: CASSLSDEQFF. V gene TRBV7-8 combines with J gene TRBJ2-1, with D hard to call. The CDR3 consists of 11 residues. Germline V gives CDR1 SGHVS, CDR2 FQNEAQ. The ends were cut back, 3 bases at V and 8 bases at J, with 5 bases in the middle.

The V and J genes are TRBV2 and TRBJ2-4; 13 nucleotides align to TRBD2. V was clipped by 6 bases and J by 6 bases; unmatched bases: 5. Germline CDR1 SNHLY, CDR2 FYNNEI. The CDR3 runs to 15 residues. In nucleotides, the CDR3 is TGTGCCAGCAGCGTTGGACTAGCGGGGGTAAACATTCAGTACTTC. It is translated as CASSVGLAGVNIQYF. The complete variable domain, with remaining parts taken from reference TRBV2 and TRBJ2-4, reads EPEVTQTPSHQVTQMGQEVILRCVPISNHLYFYWYRQILGQKVEFLVSFYNNEISEKSEIFDDQFSVERPDGSNFTLKIRSTKLEDSAMYFCASSVGLAGVNIQYFGAGTRLSVL.

V is TRBV5-6 and J is TRBJ2-5; 10 bases are a match to TRBD2. The CDR3 totals 17 residues. Germline CDR1 and CDR2: SGHDT and YYEEEE. V shed 2 bases and J 1 base; nucleotides not matched to a gene: 8. The CDR3 nucleotides are TGTGCCAGCAGCTTCGGACTAGCGGCAACAATCCAAGAGACCCAGTACTTC. This sequence encodes CASSFGLAATIQETQYF. Based on the CDR3 plus reference TRBV5-6 and TRBJ2-5, the full variable domain is DAGVTQSPTHLIKTRGQQVTLRCSPKSGHDTVSWYQQALGQGPQFIFQYYEEEERQRGNFPDRFSGHQFPNYSSELNVNALLLGDSALYLCASSFGLAATIQETQYFGPGTRLLVL.

This rearrangement joins TRBV20-1 to TRBJ2-7; perhaps D is TRBD1 or TRBD2 (5 bases each). The germline V gene encodes CDR1 DFQATT and CDR2 SNEGSKA (reference sequence). The CDR3 extends over 11 amino acids. The V end was cut by 6 bases, the J end by 2 bases, with 8 bases between. As DNA, the CDR3 is TGCAGTGCGGGGACGCCCTACGAGCAGTACTTC. This sequence encodes CSAGTPYEQYF.

This chain joins TRBV9 and TRBJ2-2; maybe TRBD2 (5 bases). The germline gives CDR1 SGDLS, CDR2 YYNGEE. The CDR3 runs to 13 residues. The ends were cut back, 1 base at V and 6 bases at J, with 7 bases in the middle. CDR3 sequence reads: CASSVPGSGELFF. The DNA for the CDR3 is TGTGCCAGCAGCGTACCGGGGTCCGGGGAGCTGTTTTTT.

The chain combines TRBV21-1 with TRBJ2-1; the D call TRBD1 from the table was never checked on the DNA. TRBV21-1 is a listed pseudogene. The CDR3 consists of 15 residues. The CDR3 DNA reads TGTGCCAGCAGCCCTCGGCAGGGTGGAGACAATGAGCAGTTCTTC. Encoded protein: CASSPRQGGDNEQFF.